Each of the 3 T cell receptor beta chains below was sequenced from the same sample in a study of shared clonotypes between healthy human individuals. The repertoire was sequenced with immunoSEQ multiplex PCR; TCRdb's copy has only in-frame clones and lacks some. Of some 470,000 clones in the sample, 70% to 80% were seen once. The sequenced material came from PBMCs. Source of these receptors: a woman aged 40 to 50 in good health. Some clones in this sample may be carry-over from other donors' samples.

The genes are TRBV18 and TRBJ1-1, with D unclear. The CDR3 consists of 11 residues. The ends were cut back, 3 bases at V and 6 bases at J, with 5 bases in the middle. Per the germline V gene, CDR1 is KGHSH and CDR2 is LQKENI. The CDR3 sequence is CASSPVAEAFF. The DNA for the CDR3 is TGTGCCAGCTCACCGGTCGCTGAAGCTTTCTTT. The full variable domain, in which reference TRBV18 and TRBJ1-1 provide the parts outside the CDR3, is NAGVMQNPRHLVRRRGQEARLRCSPMKGHSHVYWYRQLPEEGLKFMVYLQKENIIDESGMPKERFSAEFPKEGPSILRIQQVVRGDSAAYFCASSPVAEAFFGQGTRLTVV.

This clone was seen once. The chain recombines TRBV19 with TRBJ1-2, with 9 positions matching TRBD1. The CDR3 runs 13 residues. With 6 bases clipped from V and 3 bases from J, the junction kept 2 bases outside the gene matches. Per germline, CDR1 LNHDA and CDR2 SQIVND (reference sequence). The CDR3 nucleotides are TGTGCCAGTAGCAACAGGGGGCACTATGGCTACACCTTC. This sequence encodes CASSNRGHYGYTF.

Only a few counts were recorded for this clone. V gene TRBV5-1 combines with J gene TRBJ2-7, with 7 bases fitting TRBD1. Germline CDR1 SGHRS, CDR2 YFSETQ. The CDR3 spans 14 residues. Germline trimming cut 2 bases from V and 5 bases from J; bases unmatched to any gene: 7. The CDR3 coding sequence is TGCGCCAGCAGCTTAGAAGGGGGCGACGACGAGCAGTACTTC. As protein: CASSLEGGDDEQYF.